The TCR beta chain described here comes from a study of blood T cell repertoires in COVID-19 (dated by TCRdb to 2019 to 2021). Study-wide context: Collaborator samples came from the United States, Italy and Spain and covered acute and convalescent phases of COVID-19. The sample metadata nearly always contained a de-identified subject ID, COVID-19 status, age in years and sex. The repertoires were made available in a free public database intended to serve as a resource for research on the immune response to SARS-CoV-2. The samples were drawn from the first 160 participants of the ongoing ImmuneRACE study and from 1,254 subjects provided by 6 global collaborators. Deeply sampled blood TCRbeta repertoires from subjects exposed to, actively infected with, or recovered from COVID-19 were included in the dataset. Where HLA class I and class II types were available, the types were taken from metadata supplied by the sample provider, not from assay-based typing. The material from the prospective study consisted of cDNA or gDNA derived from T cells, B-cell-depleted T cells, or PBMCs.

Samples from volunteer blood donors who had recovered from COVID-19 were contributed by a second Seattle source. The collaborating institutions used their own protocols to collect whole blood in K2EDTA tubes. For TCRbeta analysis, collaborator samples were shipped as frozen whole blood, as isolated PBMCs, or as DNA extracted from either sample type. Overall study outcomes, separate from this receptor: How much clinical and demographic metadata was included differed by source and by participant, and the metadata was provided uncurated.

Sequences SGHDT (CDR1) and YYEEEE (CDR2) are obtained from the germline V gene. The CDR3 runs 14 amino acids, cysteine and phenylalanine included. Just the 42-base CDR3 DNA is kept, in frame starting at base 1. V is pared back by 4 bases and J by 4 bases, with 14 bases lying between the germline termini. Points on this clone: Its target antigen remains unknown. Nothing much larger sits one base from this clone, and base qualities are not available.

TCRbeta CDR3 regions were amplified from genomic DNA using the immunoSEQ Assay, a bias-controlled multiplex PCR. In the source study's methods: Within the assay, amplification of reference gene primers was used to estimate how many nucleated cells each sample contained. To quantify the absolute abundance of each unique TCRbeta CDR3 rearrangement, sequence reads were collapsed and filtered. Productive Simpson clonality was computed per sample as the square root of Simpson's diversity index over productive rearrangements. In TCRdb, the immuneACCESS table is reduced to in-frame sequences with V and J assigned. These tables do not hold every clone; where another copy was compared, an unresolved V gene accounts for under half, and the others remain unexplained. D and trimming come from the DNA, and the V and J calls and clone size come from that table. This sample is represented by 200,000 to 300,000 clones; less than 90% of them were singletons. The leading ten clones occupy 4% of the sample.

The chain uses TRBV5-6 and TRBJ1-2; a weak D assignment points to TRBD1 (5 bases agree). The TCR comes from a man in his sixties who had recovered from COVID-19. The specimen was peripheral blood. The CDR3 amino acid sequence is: CASSRTLSVYGYTF. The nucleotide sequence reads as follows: TGTGCCAGCAGCCGGACACTGTCGGTCTATGGCTACACCTTC.